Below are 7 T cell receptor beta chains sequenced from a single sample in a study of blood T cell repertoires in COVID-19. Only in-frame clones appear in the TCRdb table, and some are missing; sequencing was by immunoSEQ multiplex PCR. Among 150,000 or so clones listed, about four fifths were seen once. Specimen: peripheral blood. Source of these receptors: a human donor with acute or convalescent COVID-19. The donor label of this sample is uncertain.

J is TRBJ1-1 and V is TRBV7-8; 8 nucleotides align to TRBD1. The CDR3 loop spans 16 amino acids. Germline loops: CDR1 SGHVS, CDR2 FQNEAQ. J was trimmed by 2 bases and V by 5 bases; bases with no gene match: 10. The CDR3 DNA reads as TGTGCCAGCAGCCGAGGGACAGGCGGTTTTAACACTGAAGCTTTCTTT. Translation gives CASSRGTGGFNTEAFF.

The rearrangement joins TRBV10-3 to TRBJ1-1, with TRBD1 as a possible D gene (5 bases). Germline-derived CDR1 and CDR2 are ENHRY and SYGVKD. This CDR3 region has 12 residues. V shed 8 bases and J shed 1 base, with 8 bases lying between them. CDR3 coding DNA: TGTGCCATCCGCGGGGGGAACACTGAAGCTTTCTTT. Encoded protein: CAIRGGNTEAFF.

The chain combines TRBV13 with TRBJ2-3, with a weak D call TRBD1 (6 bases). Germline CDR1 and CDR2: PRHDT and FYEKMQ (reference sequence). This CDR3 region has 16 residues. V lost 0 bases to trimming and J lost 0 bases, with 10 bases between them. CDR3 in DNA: TGTGCCAGCAGCTTAGGGGGGGCTTGGAGCACAGATACGCAGTATTTT. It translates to CASSLGGAWSTDTQYF.

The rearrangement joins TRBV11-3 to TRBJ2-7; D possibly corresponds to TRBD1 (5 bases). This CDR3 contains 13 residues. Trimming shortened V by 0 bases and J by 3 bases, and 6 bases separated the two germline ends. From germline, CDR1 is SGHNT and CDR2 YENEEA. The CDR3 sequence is CASSLDQGYEQYF. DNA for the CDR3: TGTGCCAGCAGCTTAGACCAGGGCTACGAGCAGTACTTC.

The CDR3 reads CAWSLNRGNEQYF. CDR3 DNA: TGTGCCTGGAGTCTGAACAGGGGGAACGAGCAGTACTTC. The chain joins TRBV30 to TRBJ2-7, with 8 bases fitting TRBD1. The germline CDR1 and CDR2 sequences are GTSNPN and SVGIG (reference sequence). The CDR3 is 13 residues long. V shed 2 bases and J 5 bases; nucleotides not matched to a gene: 5.

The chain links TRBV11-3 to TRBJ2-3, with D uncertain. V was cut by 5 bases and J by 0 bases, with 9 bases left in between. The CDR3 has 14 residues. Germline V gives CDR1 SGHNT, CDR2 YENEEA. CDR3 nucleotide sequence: TGTGCCAGCAGCCTAGGTCGGAGCACAGATACGCAGTATTTT. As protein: CASSLGRSTDTQYF.

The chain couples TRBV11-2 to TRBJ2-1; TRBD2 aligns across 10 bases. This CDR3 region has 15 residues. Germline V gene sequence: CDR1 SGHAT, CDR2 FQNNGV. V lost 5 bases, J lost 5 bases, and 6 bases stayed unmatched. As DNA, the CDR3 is TGTGCCAGCAGCCCACGGACTAGCGGTCACAATGAGCAGTTCTTC. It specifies CASSPRTSGHNEQFF. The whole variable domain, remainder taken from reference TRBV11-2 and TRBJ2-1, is EAGVAQSPRYKIIEKRQSVAFWCNPISGHATLYWYQQILGQGPKLLIQFQNNGVVDDSQLPKDRFSAERLKGVDSTLKIQPAKLEDSAVYLCASSPRTSGHNEQFFGPGTRLTVL.